Below, one T cell receptor (beta chain) is given with its context. The target antigen is unknown. This entry comes from a study of monozygotic twins with inflammatory bowel disease. Points from the study as a whole: Fewer clonotypes were shared with others by IBD patients than by healthy twins, especially with disease activity.

Added by template switching were UMIs that each held a 6-nucleotide sample barcode. TCRdb derives one entry per CDR3 protein from the 5' RACE reads, leaving out DNA. In total, the table holds 310,000 or so distinct CDR3 sequences. Germline CDR1 is KGHSH and CDR2 is LQKENI. The CDR3 consists of 16 residues. Material: blood. The TCR was taken from a human donor with ulcerative colitis or Crohn's disease, or a healthy co-twin of an affected twin (not recorded which). This sequence joins TRBV18 and TRBJ1-4; without DNA, the TCRdb call of TRBD1 cannot be checked. The CDR3 here is CASSPPGATTNEKLFF.